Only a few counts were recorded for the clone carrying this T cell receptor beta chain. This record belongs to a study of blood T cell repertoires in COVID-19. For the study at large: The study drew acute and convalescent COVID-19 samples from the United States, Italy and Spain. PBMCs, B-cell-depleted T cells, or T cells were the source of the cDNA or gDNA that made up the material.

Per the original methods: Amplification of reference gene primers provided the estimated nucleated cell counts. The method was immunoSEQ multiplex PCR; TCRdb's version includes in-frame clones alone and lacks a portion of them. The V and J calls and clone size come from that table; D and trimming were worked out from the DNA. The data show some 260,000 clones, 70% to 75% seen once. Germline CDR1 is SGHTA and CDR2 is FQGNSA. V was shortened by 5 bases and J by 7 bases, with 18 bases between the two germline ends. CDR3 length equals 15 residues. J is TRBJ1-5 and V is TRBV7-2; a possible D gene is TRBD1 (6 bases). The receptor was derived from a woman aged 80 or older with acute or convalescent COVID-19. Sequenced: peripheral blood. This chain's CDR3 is CASSPSGGGTQPQHF. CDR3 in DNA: TGTGCCAGCAGCCCCTCCGGGGGGGGCACCCAGCCCCAGCATTTT.